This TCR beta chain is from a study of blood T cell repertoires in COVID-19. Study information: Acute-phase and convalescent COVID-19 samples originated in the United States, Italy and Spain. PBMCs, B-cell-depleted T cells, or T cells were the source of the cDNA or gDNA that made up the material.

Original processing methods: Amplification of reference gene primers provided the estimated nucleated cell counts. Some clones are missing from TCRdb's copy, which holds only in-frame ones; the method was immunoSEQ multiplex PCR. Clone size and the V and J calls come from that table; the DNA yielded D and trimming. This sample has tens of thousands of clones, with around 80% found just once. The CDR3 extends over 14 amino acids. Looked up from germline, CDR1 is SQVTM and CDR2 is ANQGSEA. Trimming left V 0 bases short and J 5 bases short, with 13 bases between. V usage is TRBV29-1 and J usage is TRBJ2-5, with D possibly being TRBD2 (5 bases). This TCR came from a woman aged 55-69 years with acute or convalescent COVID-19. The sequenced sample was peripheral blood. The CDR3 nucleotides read TGCAGCGTTGAAGATATGATAGCGATCGAGACCCAGTACTTC. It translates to CSVEDMIAIETQYF.